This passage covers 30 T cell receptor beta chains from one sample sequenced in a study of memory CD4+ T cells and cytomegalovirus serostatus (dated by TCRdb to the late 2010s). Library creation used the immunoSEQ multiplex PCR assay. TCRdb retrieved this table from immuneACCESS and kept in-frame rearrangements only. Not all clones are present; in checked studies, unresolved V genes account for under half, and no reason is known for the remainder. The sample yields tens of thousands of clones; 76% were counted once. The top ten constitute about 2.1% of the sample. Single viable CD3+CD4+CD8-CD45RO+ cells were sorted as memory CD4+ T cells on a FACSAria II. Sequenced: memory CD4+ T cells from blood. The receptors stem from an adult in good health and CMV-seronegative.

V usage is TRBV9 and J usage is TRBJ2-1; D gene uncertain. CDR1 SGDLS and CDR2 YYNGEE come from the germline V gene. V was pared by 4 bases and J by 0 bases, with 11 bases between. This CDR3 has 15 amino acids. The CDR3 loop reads CASSPGSASYNEQFF. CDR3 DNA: TGTGCCAGCAGCCCCGGGTCTGCCTCCTACAATGAGCAGTTCTTC.

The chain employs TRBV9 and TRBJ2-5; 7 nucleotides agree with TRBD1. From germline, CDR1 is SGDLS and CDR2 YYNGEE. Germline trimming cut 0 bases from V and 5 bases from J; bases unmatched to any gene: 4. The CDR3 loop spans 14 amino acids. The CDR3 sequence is CASSVGDRAETQYF. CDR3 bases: TGTGCCAGCAGCGTAGGAGACAGGGCGGAGACCCAGTACTTC.

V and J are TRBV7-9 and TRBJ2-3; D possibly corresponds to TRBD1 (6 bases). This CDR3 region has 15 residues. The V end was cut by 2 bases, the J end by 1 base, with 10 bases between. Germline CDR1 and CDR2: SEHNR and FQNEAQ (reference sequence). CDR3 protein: CASSLSTGGTDTQYF. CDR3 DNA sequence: TGTGCCAGCAGCTTATCGACAGGAGGCACAGATACGCAGTATTTT.

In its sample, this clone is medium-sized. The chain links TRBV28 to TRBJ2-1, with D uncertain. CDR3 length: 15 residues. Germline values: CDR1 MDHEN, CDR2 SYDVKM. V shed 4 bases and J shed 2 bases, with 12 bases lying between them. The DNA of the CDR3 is TGTGCCAGCAGTTCTAAATACGTAACCTACAATGAGCAGTTCTTC. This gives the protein CASSSKYVTYNEQFF.

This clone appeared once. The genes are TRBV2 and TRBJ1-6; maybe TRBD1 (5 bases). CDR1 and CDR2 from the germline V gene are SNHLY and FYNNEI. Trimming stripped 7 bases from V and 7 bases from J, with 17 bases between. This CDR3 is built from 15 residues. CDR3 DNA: TGTGCCAGCAATCGAGCCCGGGACGTCAATTCACCCCTCCACTTT. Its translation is CASNRARDVNSPLHF.

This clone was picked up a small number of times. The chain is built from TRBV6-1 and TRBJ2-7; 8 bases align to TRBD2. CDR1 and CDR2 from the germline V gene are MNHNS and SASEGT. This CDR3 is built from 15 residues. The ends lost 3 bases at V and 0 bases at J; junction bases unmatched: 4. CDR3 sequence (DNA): TGTGCCAGCAGTGATGTAGCGGGGACCTCCTACGAGCAGTACTTC. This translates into CASSDVAGTSYEQYF.

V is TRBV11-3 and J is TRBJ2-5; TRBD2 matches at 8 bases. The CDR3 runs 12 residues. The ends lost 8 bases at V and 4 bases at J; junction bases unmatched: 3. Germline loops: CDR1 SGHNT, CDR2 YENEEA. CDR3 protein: CASSAGGETQYF. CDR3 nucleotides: TGTGCCAGCTCTGCGGGGGGAGAGACCCAGTACTTC.

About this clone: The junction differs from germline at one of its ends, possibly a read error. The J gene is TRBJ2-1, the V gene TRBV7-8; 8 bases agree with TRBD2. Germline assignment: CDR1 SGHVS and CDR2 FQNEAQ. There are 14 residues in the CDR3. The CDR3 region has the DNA TGTGCCAGCAGCTCGGGACTGCCGGGAGGGTTGGGGGTCTTC. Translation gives CASSSGLPGGLGVF.

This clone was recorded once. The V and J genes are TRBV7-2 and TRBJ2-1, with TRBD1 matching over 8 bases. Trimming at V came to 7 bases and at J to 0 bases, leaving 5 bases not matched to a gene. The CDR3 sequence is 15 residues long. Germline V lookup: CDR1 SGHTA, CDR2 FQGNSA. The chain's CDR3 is CASTGDRGSYNEQFF. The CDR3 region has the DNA TGTGCCAGCACCGGAGACAGGGGCTCCTACAATGAGCAGTTCTTC.

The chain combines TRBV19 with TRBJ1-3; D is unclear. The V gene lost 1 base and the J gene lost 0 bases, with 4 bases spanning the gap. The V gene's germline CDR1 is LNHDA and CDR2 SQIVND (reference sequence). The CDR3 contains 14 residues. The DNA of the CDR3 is TGTGCCAGTAGTATAGCGGGCTCTGGAAACACCATATATTTT. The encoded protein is CASSIAGSGNTIYF.

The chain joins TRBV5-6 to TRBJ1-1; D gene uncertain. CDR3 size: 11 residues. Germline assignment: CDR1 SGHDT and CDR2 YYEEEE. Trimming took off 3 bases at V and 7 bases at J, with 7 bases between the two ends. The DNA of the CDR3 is TGTGCCAGCAGCTCTGAGATTGAAGCTTTCTTT. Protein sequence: CASSSEIEAFF.

The CDR3 coding sequence is TGTGCCAGCAGTTATCGAGGACAGGGCACTGAAGCTTTCTTT. Encoded protein: CASSYRGQGTEAFF. The chain has TRBV6-5 and TRBJ1-1, with 8 bases aligning to TRBD1. Trimming cost V 3 bases and J 4 bases; bases outside gene matches: 4. The CDR3 sequence is 14 residues long. Germline CDR1 and CDR2: MNHEY and SVGAGI.

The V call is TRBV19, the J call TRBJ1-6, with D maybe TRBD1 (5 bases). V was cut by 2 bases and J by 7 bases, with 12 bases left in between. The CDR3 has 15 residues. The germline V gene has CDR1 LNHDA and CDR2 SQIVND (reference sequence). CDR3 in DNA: TGTGCCAGTAGTATACAGGACAACACCAATTCACCCCTCCACTTT. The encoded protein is CASSIQDNTNSPLHF.

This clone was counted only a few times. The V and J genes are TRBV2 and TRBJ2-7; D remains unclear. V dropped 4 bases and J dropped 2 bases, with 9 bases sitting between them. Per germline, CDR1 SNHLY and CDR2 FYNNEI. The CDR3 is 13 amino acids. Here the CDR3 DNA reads TGTGCCAGCAGTGTTGCACATACCTACGAGCAGTACTTC. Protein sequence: CASSVAHTYEQYF.

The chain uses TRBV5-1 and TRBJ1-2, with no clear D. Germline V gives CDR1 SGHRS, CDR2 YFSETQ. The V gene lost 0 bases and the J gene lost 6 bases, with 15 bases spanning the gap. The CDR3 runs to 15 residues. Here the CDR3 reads CASSLAASGVNGYTF. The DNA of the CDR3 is TGCGCCAGCAGCTTGGCCGCGTCCGGGGTAAATGGCTACACCTTC. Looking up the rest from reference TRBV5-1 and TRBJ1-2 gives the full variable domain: KAGVTQTPRYLIKTRGQQVTLSCSPISGHRSVSWYQQTPGQGLQFLFEYFSETQRNKGNFPGRFSGRQFSNSRSEMNVSTLELGDSALYLCASSLAASGVNGYTFGSGTRLTVV.

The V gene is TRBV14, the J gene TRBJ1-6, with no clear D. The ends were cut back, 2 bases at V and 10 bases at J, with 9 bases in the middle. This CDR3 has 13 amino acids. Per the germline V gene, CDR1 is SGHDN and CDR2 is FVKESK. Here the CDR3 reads CASSQRVNSPLHF. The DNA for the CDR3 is TGTGCCAGCAGCCAAAGGGTAAACTCACCCCTCCACTTT.

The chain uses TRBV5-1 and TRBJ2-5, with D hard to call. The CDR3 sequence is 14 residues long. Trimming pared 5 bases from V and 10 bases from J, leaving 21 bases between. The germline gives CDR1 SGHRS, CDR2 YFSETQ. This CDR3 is CASSNGQAQPGQYF. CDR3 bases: TGCGCCAGCAGTAACGGGCAGGCCCAACCCGGCCAGTACTTC.

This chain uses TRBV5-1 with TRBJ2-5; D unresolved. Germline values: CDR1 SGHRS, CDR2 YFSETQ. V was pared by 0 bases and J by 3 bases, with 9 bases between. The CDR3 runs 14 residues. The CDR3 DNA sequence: TGCGCCAGCAGCTTGGACGGACGGGAAGAGACCCAGTACTTC. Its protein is CASSLDGREETQYF.

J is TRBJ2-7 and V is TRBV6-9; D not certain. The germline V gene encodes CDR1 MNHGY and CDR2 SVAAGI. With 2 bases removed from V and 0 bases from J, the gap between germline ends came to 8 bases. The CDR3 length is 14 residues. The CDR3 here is CASSYGESSYEQYF. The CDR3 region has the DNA TGTGCCAGCAGTTATGGAGAGAGCTCCTACGAGCAGTACTTC.

CDR3: CSASRYEQYF. In nucleotides, the CDR3 is TGCAGTGCTAGTAGGTACGAGCAGTACTTC. This chain links TRBV20-1 with TRBJ2-7; D gene ambiguous. The V and J ends lost 3 bases and 4 bases respectively, with 4 bases between them. Germline assignment: CDR1 DFQATT and CDR2 SNEGSKA (reference sequence). This CDR3 contains 10 residues.

The CDR3 protein is CASSLARRDTQYF. CDR3 in DNA: TGTGCCAGCAGCTTGGCCCGGCGGGATACGCAGTATTTT. The rearrangement joins TRBV5-6 to TRBJ2-3; no firm D call. Looked up from germline, CDR1 is SGHDT and CDR2 is YYEEEE. Trimming took off 0 bases at V and 6 bases at J, with 8 bases between the two ends. The CDR3 totals 13 residues.

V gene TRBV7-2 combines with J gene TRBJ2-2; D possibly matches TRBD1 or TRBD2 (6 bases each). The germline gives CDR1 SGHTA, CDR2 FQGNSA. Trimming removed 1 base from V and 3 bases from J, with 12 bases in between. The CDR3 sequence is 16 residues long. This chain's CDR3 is CASSLDSGAHTGELFF. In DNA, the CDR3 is TGTGCCAGCAGCTTAGACTCGGGGGCGCACACCGGGGAGCTGTTTTTT.

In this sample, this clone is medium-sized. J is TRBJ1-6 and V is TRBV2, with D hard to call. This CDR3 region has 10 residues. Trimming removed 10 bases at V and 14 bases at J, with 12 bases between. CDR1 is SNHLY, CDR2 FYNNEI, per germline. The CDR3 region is CAIDGPSLHF. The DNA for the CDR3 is TGTGCCATAGACGGTCCATCCCTCCACTTT.

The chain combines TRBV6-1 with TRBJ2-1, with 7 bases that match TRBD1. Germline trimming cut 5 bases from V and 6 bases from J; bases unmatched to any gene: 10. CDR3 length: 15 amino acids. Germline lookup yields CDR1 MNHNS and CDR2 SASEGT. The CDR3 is CASSKGQVTGNEQFF. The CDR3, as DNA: TGTGCCAGCAGTAAAGGACAGGTGACCGGCAATGAGCAGTTCTTC.

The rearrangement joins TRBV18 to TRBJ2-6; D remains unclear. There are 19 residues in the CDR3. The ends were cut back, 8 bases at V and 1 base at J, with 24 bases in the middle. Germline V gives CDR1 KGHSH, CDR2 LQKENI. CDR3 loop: CASDPGPAVPRSGANVLTF. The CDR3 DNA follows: TGTGCCAGCGACCCCGGCCCCGCCGTCCCCCGATCTGGGGCCAACGTCCTGACTTTC.

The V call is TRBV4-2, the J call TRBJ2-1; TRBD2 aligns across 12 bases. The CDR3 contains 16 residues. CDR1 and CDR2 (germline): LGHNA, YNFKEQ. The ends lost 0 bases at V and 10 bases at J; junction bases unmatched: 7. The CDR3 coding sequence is TGTGCCAGCAGCCAAGACGGTCTAGCGGGGGGGCGGGAGCAGTTCTTC. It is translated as CASSQDGLAGGREQFF.

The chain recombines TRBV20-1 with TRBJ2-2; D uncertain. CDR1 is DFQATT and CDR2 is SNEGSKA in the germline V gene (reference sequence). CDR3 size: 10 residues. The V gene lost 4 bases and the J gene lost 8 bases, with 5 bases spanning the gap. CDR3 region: CSAKPGELFF. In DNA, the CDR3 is TGCAGTGCTAAGCCAGGGGAGCTGTTTTTT.

The CDR3 coding sequence is TGTGCCAGCAGTCTGGGACAGGCCCTTTCGAAGACCCAGTACTTC. This encodes CASSLGQALSKTQYF. The chain is built from TRBV2 and TRBJ2-5, with 8 bases identical to TRBD1. This CDR3 region has 15 residues. The ends lost 5 bases at V and 6 bases at J; junction bases unmatched: 11. The germline gives CDR1 SNHLY, CDR2 FYNNEI.

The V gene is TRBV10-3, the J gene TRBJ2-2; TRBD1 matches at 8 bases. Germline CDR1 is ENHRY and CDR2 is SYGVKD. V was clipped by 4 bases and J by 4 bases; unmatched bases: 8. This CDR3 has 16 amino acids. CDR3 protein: CAISGTTGVSTGELFF. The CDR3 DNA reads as TGTGCCATCAGTGGGACGACAGGGGTGAGCACCGGGGAGCTGTTTTTT.

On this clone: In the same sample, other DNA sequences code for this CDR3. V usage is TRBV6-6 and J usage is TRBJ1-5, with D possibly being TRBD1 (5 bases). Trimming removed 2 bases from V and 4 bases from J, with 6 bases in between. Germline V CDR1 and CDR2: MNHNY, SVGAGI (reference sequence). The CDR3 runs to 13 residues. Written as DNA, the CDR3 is TGTGCCAGCAGTTACCGGGGGAATCAGCCCCAGCATTTT. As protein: CASSYRGNQPQHF.